The sequence of this T cell receptor beta chain was determined in a study of shared clonotypes between healthy human individuals. This CDR3 is built from 14 residues. Trimming took 0 bases from V and 2 from J, leaving 8 bases between them. The germline V gene encodes CDR1 SGHDT and CDR2 YYEEEE. Sequencing was performed with immunoSEQ multiplex PCR; in TCRdb, only in-frame clones are kept and a portion is missing. The data show roughly 2 million clones, about 95% seen once. Naive CD8 populations comprised CD45RO-negative cells positively selected for CCR7, excluding terminally differentiated effector memory CD45RA+ cells.

What was sequenced was naive CD8+ T cells sorted from blood. The V and J genes are TRBV5-6 and TRBJ1-2; no clear D gene. This sequence originates from a man younger than 30 in good health. Here the CDR3 reads CASSLDQENYGYTF. As DNA, the CDR3 is TGTGCCAGCAGCTTGGACCAGGAGAACTATGGCTACACCTTC.